The 9 T cell receptor beta chains listed next were all sequenced from one sample in a study of blood T cell repertoires in COVID-19. Clones were read by immunoSEQ multiplex PCR, and TCRdb kept only the in-frame ones, dropping some. In the table there are over 150,000 clones, around 84% of which are singletons. Sequences were obtained from peripheral blood. The receptor set was obtained from a woman of 80 years or more with COVID-19, enrolled during active disease.

The count of this clone is one. The CDR3, as DNA: TGTGCCAGTAATACACACCCGGGACAGGGCCACTCCTACGAGCAGTACTTC. Translating gives CASNTHPGQGHSYEQYF. V and J are TRBV19 and TRBJ2-7, with 9 bases aligning to TRBD1. V shed 7 bases and J 0 bases; nucleotides not matched to a gene: 13. Germline V lookup: CDR1 LNHDA, CDR2 SQIVND (reference sequence). This CDR3 contains 17 residues. The full variable domain, with the rest looked up from reference TRBV19 and TRBJ2-7, is DGGITQSPKYLFRKEGQNVTLSCEQNLNHDAMYWYRQDPGQGLRLIYYSQIVNDFQKGDIAEGYSVSREKKESFPLTVTSAQKNPTAFYLCASNTHPGQGHSYEQYFGPGTRLTVT.

The chain employs TRBV3-1 (or the pseudogene TRBV3-2) and TRBJ1-1; no firm D call. The V end was cut by 5 bases, the J end by 4 bases, with 11 bases between. The CDR3 is made up of 13 amino acids. Per the germline V gene, CDR1 is LGHDT and CDR2 is YNNKEL (reference sequence). This CDR3 is CASSTVAGTEAFF. Here the CDR3 DNA reads TGTGCCAGCAGCACCGTAGCGGGCACTGAAGCTTTCTTT.

The gene calls are TRBV11-3 and TRBJ2-7; 7 bases are a match to TRBD1. CDR3 length equals 14 residues. V was pared by 1 base and J by 5 bases, with 5 bases of the junction left unmatched. Germline loops: CDR1 SGHNT, CDR2 YENEEA. This CDR3 is CASSLGQGRNEQYF. CDR3 nucleotides: TGTGCCAGCAGCTTAGGACAGGGAAGGAACGAGCAGTACTTC.

The chain has TRBV7-9 and TRBJ2-1, with D maybe TRBD2 (6 bases). With 0 bases removed from V and 11 bases from J, the gap between germline ends came to 11 bases. The length of the CDR3 is 13 residues. Germline values: CDR1 SEHNR, CDR2 FQNEAQ (reference sequence). CDR3 bases: TGTGCCAGCAGCTTAGCGTCGGGGGAAAAGCAGTTCTTC. Amino acid sequence: CASSLASGEKQFF.

The V call is TRBV4-3, the J call TRBJ2-2; no clear D. The CDR3 contains 15 residues. Germline assignment: CDR1 LGHNA and CDR2 YSLEER. Trimming stripped 0 bases from V and 6 bases from J, with 11 bases between. CDR3 loop: CASSQDRIVAGELFF. DNA of the CDR3: TGCGCCAGCAGCCAAGATAGAATAGTGGCCGGGGAGCTGTTTTTT.

The J gene is TRBJ1-3, the V gene TRBV29-1; D is uncertain. The CDR3 extends over 13 amino acids. The ends were cut back, 6 bases at V and 2 bases at J, with 11 bases in the middle. Germline loops: CDR1 SQVTM, CDR2 ANQGSEA. For the CDR3, the DNA is TGCAGCGTCGTAGGAGGGACTGGAAACACCATATATTTT. It codes for CSVVGGTGNTIYF.

The chain combines TRBV24-1 with TRBJ1-2, with D possibly being TRBD1 (5 bases). Germline V gives CDR1 KGHDR, CDR2 SFDVKD. The V end was cut by 4 bases, the J end by 4 bases, with 12 bases between. The CDR3 length is 14 residues. Here the CDR3 reads CATSEPGYTYGYTF. The CDR3 DNA follows: TGTGCCACCAGTGAGCCAGGGTATACCTATGGCTACACCTTC.

This clone was recorded only once. V usage is TRBV11-2 and J usage is TRBJ1-1, with no clear D. Trimming pared 8 bases from V and 2 bases from J, leaving 15 bases between. The CDR3 spans 14 residues. The germline gives CDR1 SGHAT, CDR2 FQNNGV. CDR3 loop: CASGGRRRNTEAFF. CDR3 DNA sequence: TGTGCCAGCGGCGGCCGACGACGAAACACTGAAGCTTTCTTT. The full variable domain, its missing parts supplied by reference TRBV11-2 and TRBJ1-1, is EAGVAQSPRYKIIEKRQSVAFWCNPISGHATLYWYQQILGQGPKLLIQFQNNGVVDDSQLPKDRFSAERLKGVDSTLKIQPAKLEDSAVYLCASGGRRRNTEAFFGQGTRLTVV.

This chain joins TRBV19 and TRBJ2-3; 10 bases line up with TRBD1. With V trimmed by 5 bases and J by 3 bases, 11 bases remained unmatched. Germline-derived CDR1 and CDR2 are LNHDA and SQIVND (reference sequence). The CDR3 has 17 residues. CDR3: CASSRTGGSSRTDTQYF. CDR3 coding DNA: TGTGCCAGTAGTCGGACAGGGGGTAGTTCCAGAACAGATACGCAGTATTTT.